This TCR beta chain derives from a study of regulatory and conventional T cells in RAG deficiency. Regulatory T cells were sorted from blood as CD4+ CD25-high CD127-low cells. The repertoire was sequenced with immunoSEQ multiplex PCR; TCRdb's copy has only in-frame clones and lacks some. The profile covers 10,000 or so clones, with approximately 93% appearing a single time and approximately 1.5% taken by the ten largest. The CDR3 spans 15 residues. The germline gives CDR1 MNHEY, CDR2 SMNVEV (reference sequence). V lost 5 bases to trimming and J lost 7 bases; unmatched junction nucleotides: 10. The data also belong to a second study, concerning regulatory T cells. That paper adds: Amplification used 52 TRBV primers and 13 TRBJ primers. Regulatory T cells showed the strongest V-J pair restriction and V/J gene skewing among patient repertoires.

Sequenced input: CD127- CD25+ CD4+ Tregs sorted from blood. The chain employs TRBV27 and TRBJ2-1, with 8 bases fitting TRBD1. The sequence came from a human donor in good health. The CDR3 reads CASSHPWTGQNEQFF. The CDR3 coding sequence is TGTGCCAGCAGTCACCCCTGGACAGGGCAGAATGAGCAGTTCTTC.